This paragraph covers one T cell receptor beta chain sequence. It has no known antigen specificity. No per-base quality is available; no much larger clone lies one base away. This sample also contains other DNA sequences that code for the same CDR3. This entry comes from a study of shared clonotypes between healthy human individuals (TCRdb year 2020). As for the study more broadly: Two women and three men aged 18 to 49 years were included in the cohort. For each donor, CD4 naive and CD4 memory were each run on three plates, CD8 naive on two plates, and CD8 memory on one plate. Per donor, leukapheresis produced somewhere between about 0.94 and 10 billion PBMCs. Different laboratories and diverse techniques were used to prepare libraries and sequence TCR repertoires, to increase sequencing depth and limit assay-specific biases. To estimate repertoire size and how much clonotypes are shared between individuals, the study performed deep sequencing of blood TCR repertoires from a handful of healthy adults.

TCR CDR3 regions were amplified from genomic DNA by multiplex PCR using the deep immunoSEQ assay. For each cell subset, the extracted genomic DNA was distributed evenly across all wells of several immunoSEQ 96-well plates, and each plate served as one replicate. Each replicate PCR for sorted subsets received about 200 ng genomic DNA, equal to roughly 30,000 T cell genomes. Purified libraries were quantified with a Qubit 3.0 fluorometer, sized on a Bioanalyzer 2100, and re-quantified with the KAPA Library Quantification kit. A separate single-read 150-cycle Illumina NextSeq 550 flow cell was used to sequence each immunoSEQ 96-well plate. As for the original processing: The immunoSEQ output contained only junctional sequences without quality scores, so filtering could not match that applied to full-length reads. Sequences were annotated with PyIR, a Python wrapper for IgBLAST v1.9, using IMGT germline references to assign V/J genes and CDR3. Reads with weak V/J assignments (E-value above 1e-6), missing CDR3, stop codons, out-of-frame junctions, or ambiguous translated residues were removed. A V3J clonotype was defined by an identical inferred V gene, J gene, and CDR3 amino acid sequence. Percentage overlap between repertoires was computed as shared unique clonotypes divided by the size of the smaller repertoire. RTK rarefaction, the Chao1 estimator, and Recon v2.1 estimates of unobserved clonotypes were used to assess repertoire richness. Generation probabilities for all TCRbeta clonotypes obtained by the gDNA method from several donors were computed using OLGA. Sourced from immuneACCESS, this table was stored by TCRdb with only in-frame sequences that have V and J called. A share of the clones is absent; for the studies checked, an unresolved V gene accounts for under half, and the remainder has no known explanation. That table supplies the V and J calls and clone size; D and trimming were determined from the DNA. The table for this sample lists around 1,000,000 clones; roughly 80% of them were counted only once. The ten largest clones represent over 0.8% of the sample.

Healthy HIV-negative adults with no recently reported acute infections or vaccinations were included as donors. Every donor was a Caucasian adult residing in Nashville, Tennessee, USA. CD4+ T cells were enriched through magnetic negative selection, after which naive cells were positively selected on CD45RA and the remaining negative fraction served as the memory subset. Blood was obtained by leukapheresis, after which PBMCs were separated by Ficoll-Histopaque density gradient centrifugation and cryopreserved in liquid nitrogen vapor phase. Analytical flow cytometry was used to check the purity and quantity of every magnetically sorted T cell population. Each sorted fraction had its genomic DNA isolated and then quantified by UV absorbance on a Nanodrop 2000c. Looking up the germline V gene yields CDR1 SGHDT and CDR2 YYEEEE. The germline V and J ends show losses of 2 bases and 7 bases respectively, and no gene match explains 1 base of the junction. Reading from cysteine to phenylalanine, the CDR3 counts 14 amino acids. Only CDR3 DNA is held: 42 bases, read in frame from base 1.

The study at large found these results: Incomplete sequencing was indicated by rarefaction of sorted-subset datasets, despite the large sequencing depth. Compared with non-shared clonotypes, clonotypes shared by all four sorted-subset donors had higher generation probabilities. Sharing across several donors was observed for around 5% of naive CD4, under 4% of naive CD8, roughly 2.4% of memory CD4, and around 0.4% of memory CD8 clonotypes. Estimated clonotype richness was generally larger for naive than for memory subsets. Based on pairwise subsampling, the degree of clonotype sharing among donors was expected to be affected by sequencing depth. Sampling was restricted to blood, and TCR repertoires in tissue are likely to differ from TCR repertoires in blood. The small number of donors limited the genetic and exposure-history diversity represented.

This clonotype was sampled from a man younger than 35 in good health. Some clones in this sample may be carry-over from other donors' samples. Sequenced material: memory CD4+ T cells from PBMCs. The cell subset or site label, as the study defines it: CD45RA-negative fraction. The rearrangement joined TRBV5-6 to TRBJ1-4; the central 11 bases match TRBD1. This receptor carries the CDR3 CASSFGTGGEKLFF. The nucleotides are TGTGCCAGCAGCTTCGGGACAGGGGGTGAAAAACTGTTTTTT.